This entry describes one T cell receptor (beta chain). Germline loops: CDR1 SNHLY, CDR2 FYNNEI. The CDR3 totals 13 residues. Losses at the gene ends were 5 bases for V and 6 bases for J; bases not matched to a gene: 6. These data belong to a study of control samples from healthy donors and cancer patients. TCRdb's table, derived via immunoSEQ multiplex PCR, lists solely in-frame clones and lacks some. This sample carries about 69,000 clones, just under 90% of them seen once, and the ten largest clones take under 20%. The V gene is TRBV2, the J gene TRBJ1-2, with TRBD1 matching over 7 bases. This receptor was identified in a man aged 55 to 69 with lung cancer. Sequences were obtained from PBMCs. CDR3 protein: CASSRGRDDGYTF. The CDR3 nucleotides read TGTGCCAGCAGTAGGGGGCGCGATGATGGCTACACCTTC.